What follows is one T cell receptor beta chain and its context. The entry originates in a study of blood T cell repertoires in COVID-19. Study background: Spain, Italy and the United States supplied samples that represented acute and convalescent COVID-19. PBMCs, B-cell-depleted T cells, or T cells were the source of the cDNA or gDNA that made up the material.

The authors' processing: Reference gene primer amplification gave estimated nucleated cell counts. Produced via immunoSEQ multiplex PCR; TCRdb's table is partial and in-frame only. The V and J calls and clone size come from that table; D and trimming were worked out from the DNA. This table holds over 150,000 clones, around 83% found once. Germline CDR1 reads LGHDT; CDR2 reads YNNKEL (reference sequence). CDR3 size: 15 residues. The ends lost 2 bases at V and 2 bases at J; junction bases unmatched: 3. The sample consisted of peripheral blood. V usage is TRBV3-1 (or the pseudogene TRBV3-2) and J usage is TRBJ1-3, with TRBD1 matching 7 bases. This TCR was recovered from a man aged 45 to 65 with active or convalescent COVID-19. CDR3 coding DNA: TGTGCCAGCAGCCAACCACAGGGGACTGGAAACACCATATATTTT. Translation: CASSQPQGTGNTIYF.